Shown below are 11 T cell receptor beta chains from a single sample sequenced in a study of T cell changes during pregnancy in multiple sclerosis. Generated by immunoSEQ multiplex PCR, the TCRdb table keeps only in-frame clones and is missing some. The repertoire holds over 45,000 clones, with 80% to 95% as singletons. The material was CD4+ T cells from peripheral blood mononuclear cells, obtained after pregnancy. These receptors all come from a female donor with multiple sclerosis, enrolled in a pregnancy study.

The V call is TRBV2, the J call TRBJ1-2, with 7 bases matching TRBD1. Germline V CDR1 and CDR2: SNHLY, FYNNEI. After removal of 6 bases from V and 7 bases from J, the junction contained 8 bases not matched to a gene. This CDR3 comprises 13 residues. CDR3 residues: CASSLKTGFGYTF. Written as DNA, the CDR3 is TGTGCCAGCAGCCTAAAGACAGGGTTTGGCTACACCTTC.

The chain joins TRBV2 to TRBJ2-7, with TRBD1 identical over 10 bases. The germline V gene encodes CDR1 SNHLY and CDR2 FYNNEI. V lost 10 bases, J lost 4 bases, and 7 bases stayed unmatched. The CDR3 loop spans 13 amino acids. The DNA for the CDR3 is TGTGCCACCCCGGACAGGGGGTGGTACGAGCAGTACTTC. It is translated as CATPDRGWYEQYF.

V gene TRBV4-2 combines with J gene TRBJ2-3; perhaps TRBD2 as D (5 bases). V was trimmed by 4 bases and J by 2 bases, leaving 19 bases between them. Germline V CDR1 and CDR2: LGHNA, YNFKEQ. This CDR3 is built from 17 residues. CDR3 nucleotides: TGTGCCAGCAGCCGCTCTCTAGCAAGGGCTGACACAGATACGCAGTATTTT. As protein: CASSRSLARADTDTQYF.

In DNA form, the CDR3 reads TGTGCCAGCAGTAGACAGGGTTACGAGCAGTACTTC. Its translation is CASSRQGYEQYF. The gene calls are TRBV9 and TRBJ2-7; 7 positions match TRBD1. This CDR3 is built from 12 residues. Germline values: CDR1 SGDLS, CDR2 YYNGEE. V lost 5 bases and J lost 4; bases outside the gene matches: 3.

V is TRBV28 and J is TRBJ1-6; D uncertain. CDR1 is MDHEN, CDR2 SYDVKM, per germline. The CDR3 totals 14 residues. V lost 3 bases to trimming and J lost 9 bases, with 12 bases between them. CDR3 coding DNA: TGTGCCAGCAGTTTTGGTCGGGAGCCTTCACCCCTCCACTTT. Amino acid sequence: CASSFGREPSPLHF.

The genes are TRBV19 and TRBJ2-1, with 13 bases lining up with TRBD2. The germline gives CDR1 LNHDA, CDR2 SQIVND (reference sequence). This CDR3 has 17 amino acids. V trimming: 5 bases; J trimming: 6 bases; junction bases outside the gene matches: 10. In DNA, the CDR3 is TGTGCCAGTAGTGGAAGACTAGCGGGGGGAGGGGGCAATGAGCAGTTCTTC. This encodes CASSGRLAGGGGNEQFF.

This clone was detected a few times. The chain has TRBV4-3 and TRBJ2-1, with D possibly TRBD2 on 5 matching bases. V lost 4 bases, J lost 7 bases, and 8 bases lay in between. CDR1 is LGHNA, CDR2 YSLEER, per germline. CDR3 length: 12 residues. This CDR3 reads CASSLTGNEQFF. The CDR3 coding sequence is TGCGCCAGCAGCCTAACGGGGAATGAGCAGTTCTTC.

This clone was seen only once. V usage is TRBV4-1 and J usage is TRBJ1-2; TRBD1 matches at 7 bases. There are 14 residues in the CDR3. Germline V gene sequence: CDR1 MGHRA, CDR2 YSYEKL. The trim removed 1 base at V and 4 bases at J, leaving 3 bases unmatched. The CDR3 region is CASSQVRDSYGYTF. The CDR3 nucleotides read TGCGCCAGCAGCCAAGTAAGGGACAGCTATGGCTACACCTTC.

This chain connects TRBV21-1 to TRBJ2-7; the tabulated D call, TRBD2, remains unverified against the DNA. TRBV21-1 is a recognized pseudogene. The CDR3 is 15 residues long. DNA for the CDR3: TGTGCCAGCAGCAAAGATCCTAGTGGTACCTACGAGCAGTACTTC. Amino acid sequence: CASSKDPSGTYEQYF.

V gene TRBV2 combines with J gene TRBJ1-1, with 7 bases identical to TRBD1. V lost 10 bases to trimming and J lost 8 bases; unmatched junction nucleotides: 13. Germline V lookup: CDR1 SNHLY, CDR2 FYNNEI. The CDR3 is 13 amino acids. In nucleotides, the CDR3 is TGTGCCACACAGCGGACAGGTCCTGGGGAAGCTTTCTTT. Amino acids: CATQRTGPGEAFF.

This rearrangement joins TRBV5-1 to TRBJ2-3; D uncertain. Trimming stripped 0 bases from V and 3 bases from J, with 8 bases between. Germline CDR1 reads SGHRS; CDR2 reads YFSETQ. The CDR3 sequence is 14 residues long. This CDR3 reads CASSLGVRTDTQYF. The CDR3 nucleotides read TGCGCCAGCAGCTTGGGCGTGAGGACAGATACGCAGTATTTT.